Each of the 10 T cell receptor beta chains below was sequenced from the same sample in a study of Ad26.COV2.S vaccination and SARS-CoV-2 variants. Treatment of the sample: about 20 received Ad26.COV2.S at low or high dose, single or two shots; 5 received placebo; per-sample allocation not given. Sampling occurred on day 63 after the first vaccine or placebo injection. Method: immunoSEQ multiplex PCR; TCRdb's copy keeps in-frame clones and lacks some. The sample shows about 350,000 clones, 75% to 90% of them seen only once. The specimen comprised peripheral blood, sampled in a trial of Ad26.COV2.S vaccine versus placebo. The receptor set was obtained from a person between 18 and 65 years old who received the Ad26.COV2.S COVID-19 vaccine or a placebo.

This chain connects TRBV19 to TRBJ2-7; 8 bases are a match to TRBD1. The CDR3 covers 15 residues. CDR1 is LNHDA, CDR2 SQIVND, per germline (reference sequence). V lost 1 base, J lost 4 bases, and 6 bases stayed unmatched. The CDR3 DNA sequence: TGTGCCAGTAGTATAGTCGGGACAGGTGGGTACGAGCAGTACTTC. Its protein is CASSIVGTGGYEQYF.

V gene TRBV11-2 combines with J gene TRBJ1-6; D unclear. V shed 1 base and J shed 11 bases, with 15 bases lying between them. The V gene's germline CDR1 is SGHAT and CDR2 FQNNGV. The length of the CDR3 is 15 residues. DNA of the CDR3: TGTGCCAGCAGCTTAGTCGTGGAATTCGGGGCACCCCTCCACTTT. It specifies CASSLVVEFGAPLHF.

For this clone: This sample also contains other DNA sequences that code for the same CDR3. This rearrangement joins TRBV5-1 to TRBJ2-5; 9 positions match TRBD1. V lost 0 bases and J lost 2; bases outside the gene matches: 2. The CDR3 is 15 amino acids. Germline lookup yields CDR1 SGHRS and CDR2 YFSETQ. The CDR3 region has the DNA TGCGCCAGCAGCTTGGGACAGGGGGGGCAAGAGACCCAGTACTTC. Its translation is CASSLGQGGQETQYF.

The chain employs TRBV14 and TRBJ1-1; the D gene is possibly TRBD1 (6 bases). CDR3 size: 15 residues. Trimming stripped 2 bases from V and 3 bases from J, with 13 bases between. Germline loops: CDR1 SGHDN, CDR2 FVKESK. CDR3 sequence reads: CASSQIGTPHTEAFF. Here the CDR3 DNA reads TGTGCCAGCAGCCAAATCGGGACACCCCACACTGAAGCTTTCTTT.

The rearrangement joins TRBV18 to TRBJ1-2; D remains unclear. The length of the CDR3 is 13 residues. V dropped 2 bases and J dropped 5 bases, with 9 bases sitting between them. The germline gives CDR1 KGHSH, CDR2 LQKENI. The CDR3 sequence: CASSPTETYGYTF. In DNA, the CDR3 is TGTGCCAGCTCACCAACCGAGACTTATGGCTACACCTTC. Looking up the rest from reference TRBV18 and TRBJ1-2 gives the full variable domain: NAGVMQNPRHLVRRRGQEARLRCSPMKGHSHVYWYRQLPEEGLKFMVYLQKENIIDESGMPKERFSAEFPKEGPSILRIQQVVRGDSAAYFCASSPTETYGYTFGSGTRLTVV.

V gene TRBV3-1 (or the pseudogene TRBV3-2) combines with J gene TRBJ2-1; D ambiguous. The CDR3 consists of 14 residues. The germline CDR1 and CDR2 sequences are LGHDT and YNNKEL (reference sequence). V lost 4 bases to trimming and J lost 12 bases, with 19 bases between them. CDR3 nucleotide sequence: TGTGCCAGCAGCCCCCCAGCCTCTAGTGTTGTGCAGTTCTTC. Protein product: CASSPPASSVVQFF.

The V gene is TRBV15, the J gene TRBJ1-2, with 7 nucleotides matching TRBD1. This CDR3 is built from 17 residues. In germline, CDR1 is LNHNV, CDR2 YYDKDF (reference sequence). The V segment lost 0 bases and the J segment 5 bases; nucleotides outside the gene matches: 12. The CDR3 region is CATSRDVRTGVGYGYTF. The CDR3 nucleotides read TGTGCCACCAGCAGAGATGTTAGAACAGGGGTGGGTTATGGCTACACCTTC.

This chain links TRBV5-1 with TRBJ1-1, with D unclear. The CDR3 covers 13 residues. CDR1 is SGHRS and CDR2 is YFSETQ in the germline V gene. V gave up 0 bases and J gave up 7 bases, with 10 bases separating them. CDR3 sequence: CASSLAAGLEAFF. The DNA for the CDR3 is TGCGCCAGCAGCTTGGCAGCCGGGCTTGAAGCTTTCTTT.

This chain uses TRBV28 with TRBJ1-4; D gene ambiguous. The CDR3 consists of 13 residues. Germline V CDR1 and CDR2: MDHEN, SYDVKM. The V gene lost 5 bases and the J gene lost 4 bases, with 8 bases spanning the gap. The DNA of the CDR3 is TGTGCCAGCAGTACCGGGATTAATGAAAAACTGTTTTTT. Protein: CASSTGINEKLFF.

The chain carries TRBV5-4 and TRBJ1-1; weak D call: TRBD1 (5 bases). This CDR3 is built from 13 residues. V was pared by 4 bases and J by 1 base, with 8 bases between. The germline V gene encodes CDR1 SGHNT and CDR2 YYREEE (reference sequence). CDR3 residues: CASSLGENTEAFF. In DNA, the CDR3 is TGTGCCAGCAGCCTGGGGGAGAACACTGAAGCTTTCTTT.